What follows describes a single TCR beta chain. Antigen specificity is unknown. The entry originates in a study of blood T cells in healthy people across ages. Alongside a J-beta primer mix, a sample-barcoded 5' primer served in a second PCR lasting 7 to 11 cycles. TCRdb re-derived calls from the 5' RACE reads in MiXCR, one entry per CDR3 protein. The sample shows about 1.8 million distinct CDR3 sequences, less than 50% of them seen only once. Overall study results and limits: Unsorted PBMC input precluded a conclusive naive versus antigen-experienced comparison.

This CDR3 is built from 12 residues. V lost 5 bases, J lost 6 bases, and 10 bases lay in between. Germline loops: CDR1 SGHAT, CDR2 FQNNGV. The V call is TRBV11-2, the J call TRBJ2-5; no firm D call. This clonotype was sampled from a woman aged 40 to 50 in good health. The sample was blood. In nucleotides, the CDR3 is TGTGCCAGCAGCCAAACCACCAAGACCCAGTACTTC. Its translation is CASSQTTKTQYF.